This T cell receptor (beta chain) was identified during a study of blood T cell repertoires in COVID-19. Overall study: T cells, B-cell-depleted T cells, or PBMCs provided the cDNA or gDNA that served as material.

V lost 4 bases, J lost 7 bases, and 7 bases lay in between. Germline assignment: CDR1 SGHNT and CDR2 YENEEA. This CDR3 is built from 12 residues. As handled by the study authors: From reference gene primer amplification, estimates of nucleated cell counts were derived. TCRdb keeps only in-frame clones here, not all; method: immunoSEQ multiplex PCR. The DNA gave D and trimming, while V, J and clone size come from that table. The table lists under 250,000 clones, roughly 84% of them singletons, with 3% to 4.5% in the top ten. The V call is TRBV11-3, the J call TRBJ1-4; unclear D gene. The TCR was taken from a woman of 80 years or more with acute or convalescent COVID-19. Sequencing was carried out using peripheral blood. The chain's CDR3 is CASSSRSEKLFF. The CDR3 bases are TGTGCCAGCAGCTCCAGAAGTGAAAAACTGTTTTTT.